This TCR beta chain was identified during a study of cytomegalovirus exposure and HLA in healthy donors. Researchers ran the PCR with 60 Vbeta and 13 Jbeta primers. TCRdb's table, derived via immunoSEQ multiplex PCR, lists solely in-frame clones and lacks some. The table has about 120,000 clones, roughly a tenth seen once. The sequenced sample consisted of PBMCs. The receptor comes from a man aged 25 to 40 in good health and CMV-seronegative.

CDR3 DNA: TGTGCCTGGACCGGGACAGGGATTTTACATGAGCAGTTCTTC. This gives the protein CAWTGTGILHEQFF. This sequence joins TRBV30 and TRBJ2-1; TRBD1 matches at 9 bases. The germline V gene has CDR1 GTSNPN and CDR2 SVGIG (reference sequence). The CDR3 is 14 residues long. Trimming cost V 4 bases and J 8 bases; bases outside gene matches: 9.